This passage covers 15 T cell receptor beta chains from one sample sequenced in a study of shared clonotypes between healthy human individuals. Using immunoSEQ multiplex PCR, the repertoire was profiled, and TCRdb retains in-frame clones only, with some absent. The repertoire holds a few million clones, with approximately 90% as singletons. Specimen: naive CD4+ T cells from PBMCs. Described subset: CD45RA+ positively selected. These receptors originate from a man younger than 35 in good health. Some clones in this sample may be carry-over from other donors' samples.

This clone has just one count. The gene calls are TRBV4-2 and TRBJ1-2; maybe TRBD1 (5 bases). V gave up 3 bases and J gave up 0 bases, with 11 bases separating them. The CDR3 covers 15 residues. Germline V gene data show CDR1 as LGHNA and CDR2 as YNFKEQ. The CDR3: CASSQRGGSNYGYTF. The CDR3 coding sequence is TGTGCCAGCAGCCAGCGGGGCGGATCTAACTATGGCTACACCTTC.

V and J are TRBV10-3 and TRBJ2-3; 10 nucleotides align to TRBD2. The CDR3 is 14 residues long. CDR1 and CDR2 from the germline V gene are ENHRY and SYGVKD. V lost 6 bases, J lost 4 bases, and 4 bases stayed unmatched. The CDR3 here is CAIRSGRDADTQYF. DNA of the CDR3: TGTGCCATCAGAAGCGGGAGGGACGCAGATACGCAGTATTTT.

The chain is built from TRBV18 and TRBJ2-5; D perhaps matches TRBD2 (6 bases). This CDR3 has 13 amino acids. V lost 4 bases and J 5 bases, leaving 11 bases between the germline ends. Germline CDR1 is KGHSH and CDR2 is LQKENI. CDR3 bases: TGTGCCAGCTCACTCAGGGAGGTGGAGACCCAGTACTTC. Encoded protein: CASSLREVETQYF.

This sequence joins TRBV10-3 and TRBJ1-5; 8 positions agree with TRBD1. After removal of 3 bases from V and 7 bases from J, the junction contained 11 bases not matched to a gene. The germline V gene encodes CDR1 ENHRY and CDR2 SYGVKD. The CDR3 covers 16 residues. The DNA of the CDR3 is TGTGCCATCAGTGATTCCGGACAGGGACGGGGGCAGCCCCAGCATTTT. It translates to CAISDSGQGRGQPQHF.

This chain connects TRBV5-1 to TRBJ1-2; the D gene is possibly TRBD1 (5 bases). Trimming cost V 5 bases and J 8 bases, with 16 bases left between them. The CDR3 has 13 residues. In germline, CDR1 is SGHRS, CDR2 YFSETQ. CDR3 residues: CASSPGPMEGYTF. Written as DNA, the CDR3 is TGCGCCAGCAGTCCGGGACCTATGGAAGGCTACACCTTC. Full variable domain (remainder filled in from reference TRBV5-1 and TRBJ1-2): KAGVTQTPRYLIKTRGQQVTLSCSPISGHRSVSWYQQTPGQGLQFLFEYFSETQRNKGNFPGRFSGRQFSNSRSEMNVSTLELGDSALYLCASSPGPMEGYTFGSGTRLTVV.

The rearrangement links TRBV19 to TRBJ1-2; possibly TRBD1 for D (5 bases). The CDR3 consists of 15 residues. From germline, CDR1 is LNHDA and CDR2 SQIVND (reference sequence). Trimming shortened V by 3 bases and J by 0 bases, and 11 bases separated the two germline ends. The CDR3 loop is CASSIPDRANYGYTF. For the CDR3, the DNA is TGTGCCAGTAGTATCCCCGACAGAGCTAACTATGGCTACACCTTC.

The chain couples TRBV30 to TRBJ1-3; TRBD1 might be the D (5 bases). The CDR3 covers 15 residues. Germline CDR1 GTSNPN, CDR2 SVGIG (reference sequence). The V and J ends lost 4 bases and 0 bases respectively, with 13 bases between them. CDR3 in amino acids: CAWTLGANSGNTIYF. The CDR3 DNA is TGTGCCTGGACCCTCGGGGCCAACTCTGGAAACACCATATATTTT.

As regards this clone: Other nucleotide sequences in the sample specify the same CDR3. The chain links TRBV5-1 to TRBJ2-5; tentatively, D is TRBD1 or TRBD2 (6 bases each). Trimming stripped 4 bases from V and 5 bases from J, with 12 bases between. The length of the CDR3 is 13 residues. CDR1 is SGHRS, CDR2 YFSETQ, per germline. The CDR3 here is CASSPGGQETQYF. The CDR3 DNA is TGCGCCAGCAGCCCTGGGGGGCAGGAGACCCAGTACTTC.

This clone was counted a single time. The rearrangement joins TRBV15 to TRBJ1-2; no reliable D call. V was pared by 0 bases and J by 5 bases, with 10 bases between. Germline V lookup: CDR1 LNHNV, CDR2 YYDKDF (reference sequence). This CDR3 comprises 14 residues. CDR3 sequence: CATSRDRGRYGYTF. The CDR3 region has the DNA TGTGCCACCAGCAGAGATCGAGGACGATATGGCTACACCTTC.

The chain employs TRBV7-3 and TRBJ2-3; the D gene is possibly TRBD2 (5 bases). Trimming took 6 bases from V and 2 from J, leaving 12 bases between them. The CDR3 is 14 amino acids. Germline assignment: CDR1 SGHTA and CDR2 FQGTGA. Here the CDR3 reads CASSSGLNTDTQYF. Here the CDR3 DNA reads TGTGCCAGCAGTTCCGGACTTAACACAGATACGCAGTATTTT.

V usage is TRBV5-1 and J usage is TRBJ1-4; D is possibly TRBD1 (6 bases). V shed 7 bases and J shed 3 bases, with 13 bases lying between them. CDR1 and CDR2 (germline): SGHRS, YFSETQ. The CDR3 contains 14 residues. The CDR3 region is CASARGAANEKLFF. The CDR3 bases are TGCGCCAGCGCCAGGGGCGCGGCTAATGAAAAACTGTTTTTT.

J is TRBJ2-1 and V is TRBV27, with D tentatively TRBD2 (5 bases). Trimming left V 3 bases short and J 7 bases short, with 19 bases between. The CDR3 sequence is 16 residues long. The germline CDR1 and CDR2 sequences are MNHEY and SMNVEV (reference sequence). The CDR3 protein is CASSFSTTLSGNEQFF. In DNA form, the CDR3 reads TGTGCCAGCAGTTTTTCGACTACCCTATCGGGGAATGAGCAGTTCTTC.

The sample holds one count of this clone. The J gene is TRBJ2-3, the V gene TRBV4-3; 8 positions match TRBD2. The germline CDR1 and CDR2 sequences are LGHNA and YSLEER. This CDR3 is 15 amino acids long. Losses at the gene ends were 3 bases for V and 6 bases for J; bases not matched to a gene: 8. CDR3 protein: CASSQLSGSGDTQYF. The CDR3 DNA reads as TGCGCCAGCAGCCAGTTAAGCGGGAGTGGGGATACGCAGTATTTT.

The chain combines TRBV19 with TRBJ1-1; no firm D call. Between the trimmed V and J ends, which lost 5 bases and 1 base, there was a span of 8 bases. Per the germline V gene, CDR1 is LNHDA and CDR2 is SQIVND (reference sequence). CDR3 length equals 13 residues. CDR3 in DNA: TGTGCCAGTAGTCCCACAAGGAACACTGAAGCTTTCTTT. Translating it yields CASSPTRNTEAFF.

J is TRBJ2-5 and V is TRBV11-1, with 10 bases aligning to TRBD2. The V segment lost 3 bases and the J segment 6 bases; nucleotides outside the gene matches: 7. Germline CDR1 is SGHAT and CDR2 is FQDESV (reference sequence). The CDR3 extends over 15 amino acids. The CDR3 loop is CASSLESSGSQTQYF. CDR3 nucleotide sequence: TGTGCCAGCAGCTTGGAGTCTAGCGGGAGCCAGACCCAGTACTTC.